This T cell receptor (beta chain) emerged from a study of T cells after yellow fever vaccination. Findings and limits, study-wide: It was a weaker secondary response, yet one that peaked faster, at day 5 versus 15.

V was clipped by 6 bases and J by 1 base; unmatched bases: 4. Germline V gene sequence: CDR1 KGHSH, CDR2 LQKENI. The length of the CDR3 is 14 residues. TCRdb re-called the 5' RACE reads with MiXCR, one entry per CDR3 protein. This table holds a few hundred thousand distinct CDR3 sequences, 6.9% found once. This clonotype has more than one count but fewer than ten. Its antigen is currently unknown. The clonotype comes from a man aged 30-40 years who received the YFV17D yellow fever vaccine. This rearrangement joins TRBV18 to TRBJ2-7, with 9 bases that match TRBD1. The material sequenced was CD4+ T cells sorted from PBMCs, taken 15 days after the yellow fever booster vaccination. The CDR3 DNA sequence: TGTGCCAGCTCCGGGACAGGGACTTCCTACGAGCAGTACTTC. Translated, it gives CASSGTGTSYEQYF.